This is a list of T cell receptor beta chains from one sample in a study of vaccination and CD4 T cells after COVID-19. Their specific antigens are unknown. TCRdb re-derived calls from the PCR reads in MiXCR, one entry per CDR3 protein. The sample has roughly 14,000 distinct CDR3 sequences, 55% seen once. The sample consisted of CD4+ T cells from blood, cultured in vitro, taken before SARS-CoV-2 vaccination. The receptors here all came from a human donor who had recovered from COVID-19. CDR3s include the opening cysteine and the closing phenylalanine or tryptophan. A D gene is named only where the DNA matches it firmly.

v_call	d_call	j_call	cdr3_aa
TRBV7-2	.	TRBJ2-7	CASSSGLGTYEQYF
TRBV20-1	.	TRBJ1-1	CSASAQIMNTEAFF
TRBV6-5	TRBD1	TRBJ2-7	CASSYSVGTGQNEQYF
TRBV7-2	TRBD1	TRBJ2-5	CASSTDRGSGETQYF
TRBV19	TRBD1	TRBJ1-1	CASSIDRDTEAFF
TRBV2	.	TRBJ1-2	CASTGPPGGYTF
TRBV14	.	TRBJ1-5	CASSQDLFPQPQHF
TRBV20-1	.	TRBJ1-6	CSARDYTNQGPNSPLHF
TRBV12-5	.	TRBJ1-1	CASGRDTNTEAFF
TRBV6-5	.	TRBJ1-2	CASSFRGAHGYGF
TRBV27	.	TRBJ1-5	CASRSGTVSNQPQHF
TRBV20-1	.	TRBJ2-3	CSALTDRSTDTQYF
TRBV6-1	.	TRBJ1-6	CASSQNLGTPLHF
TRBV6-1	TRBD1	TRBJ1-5	CASTRGQNQPQHF
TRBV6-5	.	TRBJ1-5	CASSYSRGGGQPQHF
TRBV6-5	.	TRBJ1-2	CASSYPPGEIGYTF
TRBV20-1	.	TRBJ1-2	CSDRPGPGYGYTF
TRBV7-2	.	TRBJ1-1	CASRPYRDQAFF
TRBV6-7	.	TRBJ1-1	CASSYRDSHTEAFF
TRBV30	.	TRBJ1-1	CAWSGKGGNTEAFF
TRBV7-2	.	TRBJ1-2	CASSLKGSENNYGYTF
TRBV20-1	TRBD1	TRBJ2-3	CSARGTDPSTDTQYF
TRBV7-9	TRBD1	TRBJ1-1	CASSSRDRGRFTEAFF
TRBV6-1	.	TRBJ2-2	CASREGAGTNTGELFF
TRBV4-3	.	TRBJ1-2	CASSPVVGSDLDYTF
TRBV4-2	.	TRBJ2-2	CASSQDEMTGELFF
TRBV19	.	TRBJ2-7	CASSKEYEQYF
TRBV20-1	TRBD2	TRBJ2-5	CTGTSGSQETQYF
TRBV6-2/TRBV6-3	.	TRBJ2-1	CASSTRGYNEQFF
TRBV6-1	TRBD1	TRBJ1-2	CASGRTFGQGSHYGYTF
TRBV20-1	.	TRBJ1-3	CSATAGVRGNTIYF
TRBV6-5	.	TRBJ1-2	CASSYTPSFGGNGYTF
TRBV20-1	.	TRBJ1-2	CSARDPLGGHYGYTF
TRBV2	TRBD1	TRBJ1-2	CASRGDSLFYGYTF
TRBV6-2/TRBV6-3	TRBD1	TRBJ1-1	CASSYSPGQGRAEAFF
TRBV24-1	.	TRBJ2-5	CATSDRGYGETQYF
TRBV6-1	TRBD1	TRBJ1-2	CASSLDRNYGYTF
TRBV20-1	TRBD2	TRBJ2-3	CSATRLAGELTDTQYF
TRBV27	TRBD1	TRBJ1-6	CASSPTGRNSPLHF
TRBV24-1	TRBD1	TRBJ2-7	CATSDTGTAPYEQYF
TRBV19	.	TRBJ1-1	CASSIGLTQLRAFF
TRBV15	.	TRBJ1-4	CATSRDRNEKLFF
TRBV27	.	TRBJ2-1	CASGREGEQFF
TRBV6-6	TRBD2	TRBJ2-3	CASSQGLATDTQYF
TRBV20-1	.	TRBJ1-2	CSAPGRGGRYGYTF
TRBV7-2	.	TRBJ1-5	CASSLSSADQPQHF
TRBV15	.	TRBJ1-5	CATSRGDRLQPQHF
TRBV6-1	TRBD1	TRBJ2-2	CASRIVQGATGELFF
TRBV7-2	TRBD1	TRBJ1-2	CASSRTQGALGYTF
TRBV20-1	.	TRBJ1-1	CSAPRGGNTEAFF
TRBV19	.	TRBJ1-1	CASTRNNRGTEAFF
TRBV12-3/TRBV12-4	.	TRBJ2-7	CASSPDTYEQYF
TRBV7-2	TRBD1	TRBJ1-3	CASSPDRVARDTIYF
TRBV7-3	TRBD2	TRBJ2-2	CASSLGLAGAAGELFF
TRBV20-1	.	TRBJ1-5	CSARRAVDSNQPQHF